A single TCR beta chain is shown here with its context. This table comes from immunoSEQ multiplex PCR, and its TCRdb copy is limited to in-frame clones, with some not included. This sample carries about 78,000 clones, roughly 86% of them seen once, and the ten largest clones take 2.8%. This sample is drawn from a study of T cells in localized non-small cell lung cancer. Trimming cost V 3 bases and J 0 bases, with 24 bases left between them. CDR1 and CDR2 (germline): MGHRA, YSYEKL. CDR3 length: 19 amino acids. This TCR derives from a man aged 40 to 70 with stage I lung adenocarcinoma. The chain links TRBV4-1 to TRBJ2-7; maybe TRBD1 (5 bases). Sample: peripheral blood, taken before any cancer treatment. Written as DNA, the CDR3 is TGCGCCAGCAGCCAGAATCGCCCCACCTTGGCAGGGAACTCCTACGAGCAGTACTTC. Translated: CASSQNRPTLAGNSYEQYF.